These 18 T cell receptor beta chains share one sample of origin, sequenced in a study of T cell clonality in common variable immunodeficiency. Method: immunoSEQ multiplex PCR; TCRdb's copy keeps in-frame clones and lacks some. The sample contains 45,000 to 60,000 clones, none of them singletons. Sequenced input: peripheral blood mononuclear cells. All receptors derive from a person between 18 and 69 years old in good health.

This clone was counted many times. The missing CDR3 end, 3 residues past where the read stops, is filled in from the germline J gene. This chain joins TRBV7-2 and TRBJ1-5; unclear D gene. V was pared by 4 bases and J by 5 bases, with 9 bases between. The CDR3 spans 13 residues. The germline V gene encodes CDR1 SGHTA and CDR2 FQGNSA. The CDR3 region is CASSSTNYQPQHF. The sequenced CDR3 bases are TGTGCCAGCAGCTCTACCAATTATCAGCCC.

This clone was detected ten times or more. The CDR3 end falls 3 residues outside the read, so it is completed with the germline J gene. The rearrangement joins TRBV5-1 to TRBJ1-2; the match to TRBD1 covers 7 bases. Germline values: CDR1 SGHRS, CDR2 YFSETQ. V shed 4 bases, J shed 7 bases, and the junction held 10 bases outside the gene matches. The CDR3 spans 14 residues. CDR3 protein: CASSTFDRVAGYTF. The covered CDR3 bases are TGCGCCAGCAGCACCTTCGACAGGGTAGCTGGC. Together with reference TRBV5-1 and TRBJ1-2, the CDR3 gives the full variable domain: KAGVTQTPRYLIKTRGQQVTLSCSPISGHRSVSWYQQTPGQGLQFLFEYFSETQRNKGNFPGRFSGRQFSNSRSEMNVSTLELGDSALYLCASSTFDRVAGYTFGSGTRLTVV.

This clone was seen ten or more times. The read stops 3 residues short of the end of the CDR3; the missing end is completed from the germline J gene. The rearrangement uses TRBV10-3 and TRBJ2-2, with a weak D call TRBD2 (5 bases). This CDR3 is 11 amino acids long. Trimming took off 6 bases at V and 8 bases at J, with 7 bases between the two ends. CDR1 is ENHRY and CDR2 is SYGVKD in the germline V gene. CDR3 sequence reads: CAISPGGELFF. The covered CDR3 bases are TGTGCCATCAGCCCGGGGGGGGAG.

Ten or more counts support this clone. The CDR3 end is not reached by the read, which stops 3 residues before it; the germline J gene fills it in. The V gene is TRBV10-3, the J gene TRBJ2-5; 8 bases align to TRBD1. CDR3 length equals 14 residues. Per the germline V gene, CDR1 is ENHRY and CDR2 is SYGVKD. V dropped 4 bases and J dropped 2; count of bases not matched to a gene: 3. CDR3 bases read: TGTGCCATCAGTGGGGACAGGTTGCAAGAGACC. Encoded protein: CAISGDRLQET. The whole CDR3 sequence reads CAISGDRLQETQYF.

This clone was detected ten times or more. Read sequence stops 3 residues before the CDR3 end, and the germline J gene provides the missing end. The chain links TRBV19 to TRBJ2-2; 10 bases are shared with TRBD2. The CDR3 is 19 amino acids. J gave up 1 base and V 1 base, and 9 bases lay outside the gene matches. Germline assignment: CDR1 LNHDA and CDR2 SQIVND (reference sequence). The CDR3: CASSIGWLAGALNTGELFF. Partial CDR3 DNA: TGTGCCAGTAGTATAGGGTGGCTAGCGGGGGCCCTGAACACCGGGGAG.

This clone was recorded at least ten times. The CDR3 extends 3 residues past the end of the read, so its final part is completed from the germline J gene. The V call is TRBV10-3, the J call TRBJ2-1, with 11 positions matching TRBD2. Germline-derived CDR1 and CDR2 are ENHRY and SYGVKD. J lost 6 bases, V lost 10 bases, and 2 bases had no gene match. The CDR3 has 12 residues. The chain's CDR3 is CASTSGGNEQFF. CDR3 DNA (partial): TGTGCCAGCACTAGCGGGGGCAATGAG.

This clone was recorded many times. The read falls 3 residues short of the CDR3 end, and the missing part is taken from the germline J gene. The chain joins TRBV11-2 to TRBJ2-5; a weak D match, TRBD2 (6 bases). Germline V gene data show CDR1 as SGHAT and CDR2 as FQNNGV. The CDR3 has 12 residues. The V end lost 5 bases, the J end lost 4 bases, and 8 bases lay between the germline ends. The sequenced CDR3 bases are TGTGCCAGCAGCGGGGGGATAGAGACC. Translated: CASSGGIET. From start to end, the CDR3 is CASSGGIETQYF.

This clone turned up a few times. The read halts 3 residues ahead of the CDR3 end, with the missing end drawn from the germline J gene. The chain links TRBV16 to TRBJ2-2; the D is unclear. This CDR3 region has 14 residues. Germline CDR1 reads KGHSY; CDR2 reads FQNENV. The CDR3 bases that were read are TGTGCCAGCAGCCGGCGACACTCGAATGAAAAG. As protein: CASSRRHSNEK. Given in full, the CDR3 is CASSRRHSNEKLFF. Complete variable domain (other parts from reference TRBV16 and TRBJ2-2): GEEVAQTPKHLVRGEGQKAKLYCAPIKGHSYVFWYQQVLKNEFKFLISFQNENVFDETGMPKERFSAKCLPNSPCSLEIQATKLEDSAVYFCASSRRHSNEKLFFGEGSRLTVL.

This clone was seen at least ten times. The part of the CDR3 DNA that was read is TGCAGCACCTCAGGGCGGGGGCAAGAGACG. Residues: CSTSGRGQET. The CDR3 in full is CSTSGRGQETQYF. The chain combines TRBV29-1 with TRBJ2-3; D possibly corresponds to TRBD2 (7 bases). The read comes to an end 3 residues before the CDR3 does, leaving the germline J gene to fill in the end. This CDR3 comprises 13 residues. Germline V gives CDR1 SQVTM, CDR2 ANQGSEA.

There are many counts of this clone. Sequencing ends 3 residues short of the CDR3 end; the germline J gene provides the rest. The chain uses TRBV5-1 and TRBJ1-1; 7 nucleotides match TRBD1. CDR3 length: 13 amino acids. Germline lookup yields CDR1 SGHRS and CDR2 YFSETQ. V trimming: 4 bases; J trimming: 6 bases; junction bases outside the gene matches: 6. CDR3 in amino acids: CASSLPGGPEAFF. The covered CDR3 bases are TGCGCCAGCAGCCTCCCAGGGGGACCTGAA. The variable domain in full, completed from reference TRBV5-1 and TRBJ1-1, reads KAGVTQTPRYLIKTRGQQVTLSCSPISGHRSVSWYQQTPGQGLQFLFEYFSETQRNKGNFPGRFSGRQFSNSRSEMNVSTLELGDSALYLCASSLPGGPEAFFGQGTRLTVV.

The table lists this clone with many counts. A read error may explain this, as a much larger clone is one base away. With the read ending 3 residues before the CDR3 end, the germline J gene is used to fill in that end. The chain has TRBV6-2 or TRBV6-3 and TRBJ2-3; D is perhaps TRBD1 (6 bases). The germline CDR1 and CDR2 sequences are MNHEY and SVGEGT. This CDR3 region has 13 residues. The CDR3 sequence is CAVHDRLNQPQYF. Partial CDR3 DNA: TGTGCCGTACATGACAGGTTAAATCAGCCG.

Concerning this clone itself: The read ends 3 residues shy of where the CDR3 ends; the end is completed using the germline J gene. The chain uses TRBV30 and TRBJ1-2, with D maybe TRBD1 (5 bases). The CDR3 has 13 residues. Germline V gives CDR1 GTSNPN, CDR2 SVGIG (reference sequence). The sequenced CDR3 bases are TGTGCCTGGAGTGTATGGGGGGTAGAGGGC. The encoded protein is CAWSVWGVEG. The full CDR3 reads CAWSVWGVEGYTF. Combining the CDR3 with reference TRBV30 and TRBJ1-2 gives the whole variable domain SQTIHQWPATLVQPVGSPLSLECTVEGTSNPNLYWYRQAAGRGLQLLFYSVGIGQISSEVPQNLSASRPQDRQFILSSKKLLLSDSGFYLCAWSVWGVEGYTFGSGTRLTVV.

The table lists this clone with many counts. The read terminates 3 residues ahead of where the CDR3 ends, so the germline J gene completes it. The chain has TRBV7-8 and TRBJ1-5; TRBD1 is a possible D gene (5 bases). The germline V and J ends were trimmed by 6 bases and 2 bases, with 11 bases remaining between them. CDR3 length equals 14 residues. From germline, CDR1 is SGHVS and CDR2 FQNEAQ. CDR3 DNA (partial): TGTGCCAGCAGAAAGGACACCGGCAATCAGCCC. Translated: CASRKDTGNQP. The entire CDR3 sequence reads CASRKDTGNQPQHF. Complete variable domain (other parts from reference TRBV7-8 and TRBJ1-5): GAGVSQSPRYKVAKRGQDVALRCDPISGHVSLFWYQQALGQGPEFLTYFQNEAQLDKSGLPSDRFFAERPEGSVSTLKIQRTQQEDSAVYLCASRKDTGNQPQHFGDGTRLSIL.

There are many counts of this clone. The DNA ends 3 residues before the CDR3 does, and the rest of the CDR3 is filled in from the germline J gene. The chain has TRBV29-1 and TRBJ2-1; D not certain. CDR1 and CDR2 from the germline V gene are SQVTM and ANQGSEA. V shed 8 bases and J shed 3 bases, with 8 bases lying between them. The CDR3 is 11 amino acids. Partial CDR3 DNA: TGCAGCCTAGACCGCTACAATGAG. It translates to CSLDRYNE. The whole CDR3 reads CSLDRYNEQFF.

This clone was recorded at least ten times. The CDR3 goes on 3 residues after the read ends, and that part is filled in from the germline J gene. The chain recombines TRBV7-7 with TRBJ2-5; TRBD1 matches 8 bases. The length of the CDR3 is 17 residues. Germline assignment: CDR1 SSHAT and CDR2 FNYEAQ (reference sequence). V lost 5 bases and J lost 5; bases outside the gene matches: 16. The CDR3 loop is CASSPSPFDRGEETQYF. The CDR3 bases that were read are TGTGCCAGCAGCCCCTCGCCATTTGACAGGGGAGAGGAGACC.

Worth noting for this clone: Read sequence stops 3 residues before the CDR3 end, and the germline J gene provides the missing end. The rearrangement uses TRBV11-2 and TRBJ2-5, with D unclear. The CDR3 is 12 residues long. The ends were cut back, 0 bases at V and 7 bases at J, with 6 bases in the middle. Germline assignment: CDR1 SGHAT and CDR2 FQNNGV. Incomplete CDR3 DNA: TGTGCCAGCAGCTTAGAGGGCCCGACC. As protein: CASSLEGPT. From start to end, the CDR3 is CASSLEGPTQYF. Supplemented by reference TRBV11-2 and TRBJ2-5, the full variable domain reads EAGVAQSPRYKIIEKRQSVAFWCNPISGHATLYWYQQILGQGPKLLIQFQNNGVVDDSQLPKDRFSAERLKGVDSTLKIQPAKLEDSAVYLCASSLEGPTQYFGPGTRLLVL.

In this sample, this clone turned up many times. Read coverage stops 3 residues before the CDR3 terminus; the germline J gene supplies the remainder. The rearrangement links TRBV19 to TRBJ1-4, with 10 bases matching TRBD1. J lost 8 bases, V lost 9 bases, and 6 bases had no gene match. This CDR3 region has 13 residues. Germline V lookup: CDR1 LNHDA, CDR2 SQIVND (reference sequence). Partial CDR3 DNA: TGTGCCAGCTGGGACAGGGGATGGGAAAAA. This translates into CASWDRGWEK. The full CDR3 protein is CASWDRGWEKLFF.

This clone was detected many times. Read coverage stops 3 residues before the CDR3 terminus; the germline J gene supplies the remainder. The V and J genes are TRBV5-1 and TRBJ1-5, with D possibly being TRBD1 (6 bases). This CDR3 region has 15 residues. The V and J ends lost 4 bases and 3 bases respectively, with 14 bases between them. Looked up from germline, CDR1 is SGHRS and CDR2 is YFSETQ. CDR3 DNA, as far as it was read: TGCGCCAGCAGCGAAACAGGGAGGCCCAATCAGCCC. As protein: CASSETGRPNQP. The entire CDR3 sequence reads CASSETGRPNQPQHF. The whole variable domain, remainder taken from reference TRBV5-1 and TRBJ1-5, is KAGVTQTPRYLIKTRGQQVTLSCSPISGHRSVSWYQQTPGQGLQFLFEYFSETQRNKGNFPGRFSGRQFSNSRSEMNVSTLELGDSALYLCASSETGRPNQPQHFGDGTRLSIL.